This entry lists 7 T cell receptor beta chains sequenced from one sample in a study of identical twins (dated by TCRdb to about 2016). Library preparation used 5' RACE. The data were produced on an Illumina HiSeq 2000. The public reads were reanalyzed by TCRdb: fastp trimming at Q25, MiXCR alignment, in-frame beta chains only. Identical CDR3 proteins give one entry, which carries the most common genes and DNA. In all, the sample holds 350,000 to 600,000 distinct CDR3 sequences, and 14% of those were seen once. The ten largest clones add up to 0.5% to 0.65% of the sample. These data are also associated with another study on yellow fever vaccine responses in identical twins.

What was sequenced was CD4+ T cells sorted from blood. These receptors were obtained from a woman under 30 in good health.

This clonotype turned up a few times. The rearrangement joins TRBV5-1 to TRBJ2-7; D is perhaps TRBD1 (6 bases). The CDR3 has 15 amino acids. Germline V CDR1 and CDR2: SGHRS, YFSETQ. The V and J ends lost 1 base and 2 bases respectively, with 13 bases between them. The DNA of the CDR3 is TGCGCCAGCAGCTTGAGCGGCCACAGGGCCTACGAGCAGTACTTC. Translating it yields CASSLSGHRAYEQYF.

This chain uses TRBV30 with TRBJ2-1; 10 bases line up with TRBD2. The germline V gene encodes CDR1 GTSNPN and CDR2 SVGIG (reference sequence). This CDR3 spans 15 amino acids. Trimming took 3 bases from V and 7 from J; bases not matched to a gene: 9. CDR3 sequence (DNA): TGTGCCTGGAGCCCCGCTAGCGGGAGAAGGAATGAGCAGTTCTTC. This codes for CAWSPASGRRNEQFF.

The V and J genes are TRBV10-3 and TRBJ2-7; no definite D call. V gave up 2 bases and J gave up 5 bases, with 4 bases separating them. Germline V lookup: CDR1 ENHRY, CDR2 SYGVKD. The CDR3 loop spans 11 amino acids. CDR3 nucleotides: TGTGCCATCAGTGAGATGGACGAGCAGTACTTC. Amino acids: CAISEMDEQYF.

This clonotype has more than one count but fewer than ten. CDR3 sequence (DNA): TGCAGTGCTAGGACAGGATCGAAAGGGGCCAACGTCCTGACTTTC. Translated: CSARTGSKGANVLTF. The genes are TRBV20-1 and TRBJ2-6; D might be TRBD1 (6 bases). This CDR3 is 15 amino acids long. V dropped 3 bases and J dropped 4 bases, with 13 bases sitting between them. Germline CDR1 is DFQATT and CDR2 is SNEGSKA (reference sequence).

This clonotype was seen a few times. The chain has TRBV20-1 and TRBJ2-3; the D gene is possibly TRBD2 (6 bases). The CDR3 loop spans 15 amino acids. Germline V gene sequence: CDR1 DFQATT, CDR2 SNEGSKA (reference sequence). V lost 8 bases, J lost 8 bases, and 26 bases lay in between. In DNA, the CDR3 is TGCAGTTTGGCCGAGGAGGGGAGGCCCCGCTTTACGCAGTATTTT. Protein product: CSLAEEGRPRFTQYF.

The chain is built from TRBV19 and TRBJ2-3; 10 bases line up with TRBD2. CDR3 length: 16 residues. With V trimmed by 3 bases and J by 5 bases, 8 bases remained unmatched. Germline CDR1 and CDR2: LNHDA and SQIVND (reference sequence). Written as DNA, the CDR3 is TGTGCCAGTAGTATGAGCCCTAGCGGGGGTGGAGATACGCAGTATTTT. Protein: CASSMSPSGGGDTQYF. Full variable domain (missing parts from reference TRBV19 and TRBJ2-3): DGGITQSPKYLFRKEGQNVTLSCEQNLNHDAMYWYRQDPGQGLRLIYYSQIVNDFQKGDIAEGYSVSREKKESFPLTVTSAQKNPTAFYLCASSMSPSGGGDTQYFGPGTRLTVL.

This clonotype was picked up a small number of times. V usage is TRBV5-1 and J usage is TRBJ2-7, with 9 bases fitting TRBD2. The CDR3 has 16 residues. CDR1 and CDR2 from the germline V gene are SGHRS and YFSETQ. The trim removed 6 bases at V and 1 base at J, leaving 11 bases unmatched. The CDR3 sequence is CASNPGLARNSYEQYF. In DNA form, the CDR3 reads TGCGCCAGCAACCCCGGACTAGCGCGTAATTCCTACGAGCAGTACTTC.